The 10 T cell receptor beta chains in this list originate from one sample, sequenced in a study of neurological immune-mediated disorders. TCRdb called the 5' RACE reads again in MiXCR, with one record for every CDR3 protein. The table has about 31,000 distinct CDR3 sequences, approximately 12% seen once; the top ten hold more than 4.5%. Time point described: technical triplicate 2. Sequencing input: CD4+ T cells from blood. The receptors shown here come from a female donor with HTLV-1-associated myelopathy (HAM/TSP).

This clonotype has at least ten counts. Germline is not matched at one junction end, which may reflect a read error. This chain links TRBV18 with TRBJ1-1; TRBD1 agrees at 9 bases. The CDR3 is made up of 13 amino acids. Looked up from germline, CDR1 is KGHSH and CDR2 is LQKENI. CDR3: CASSPATGQGPVF. The CDR3 nucleotides read TGTGCCAGCTCACCCGCGACCGGACAGGGGCCCGTTTTT.

This clonotype occurred many times. The chain has TRBV10-3 and TRBJ2-5; TRBD2 matches at 8 bases. V was pared by 7 bases and J by 3 bases, with 4 bases of the junction left unmatched. The CDR3 loop spans 13 amino acids. Germline CDR1 reads ENHRY; CDR2 reads SYGVKD. This CDR3 reads CAIKNSGEETQYF. The CDR3 nucleotides are TGTGCCATCAAGAATAGCGGGGAAGAGACCCAGTACTTC.

This clonotype appeared many times. This rearrangement joins TRBV5-4 to TRBJ2-1; 7 bases match TRBD1. Germline loops: CDR1 SGHNT, CDR2 YYREEE (reference sequence). V was clipped by 3 bases and J by 0 bases; unmatched bases: 3. The CDR3 length is 15 residues. The CDR3 loop reads CASSYSGGSYNEQFF. CDR3 sequence (DNA): TGTGCCAGCAGCTACTCAGGGGGCTCCTACAATGAGCAGTTCTTC.

This clonotype occurred many times. V usage is TRBV20-1 and J usage is TRBJ2-1; the D is unclear. CDR1 is DFQATT, CDR2 SNEGSKA, per germline (reference sequence). The CDR3 is 11 residues long. V lost 3 bases and J 4 bases, leaving 4 bases between the germline ends. In DNA form, the CDR3 reads TGCAGTGCTAGTTTTTACAATGAGCAGTTCTTC. This gives the protein CSASFYNEQFF.

This clonotype has at least ten counts. The chain joins TRBV6-5 to TRBJ2-7; 7 bases map to TRBD1. Per germline, CDR1 MNHEY and CDR2 SVGAGI. The CDR3 loop spans 14 amino acids. The V gene end was trimmed by 4 bases and the J gene end by 0 bases; junction bases not matched to a gene: 3. The CDR3: CASSSPGGSYEQYF. The DNA of the CDR3 is TGTGCCAGCAGTTCTCCAGGGGGCTCCTACGAGCAGTACTTC.

As concerns this clonotype: A much more abundant neighbour one base away suggests this may be a read error. The rearrangement uses TRBV24-1 and TRBJ2-3; TRBD2 is a possible D gene (5 bases). CDR3 length: 13 amino acids. V was clipped by 6 bases and J by 7 bases, with 13 bases between them. Germline V CDR1 and CDR2: KGHDR, SFDVKD. Here the CDR3 reads CATSSSGAYTQYF. The CDR3 region has the DNA TGTGCCACCAGTAGCAGCGGCGCATATACGCAGTATTTT.

Many counts were recorded for this clonotype. The chain has TRBV5-1 and TRBJ2-7; D perhaps matches TRBD1 (6 bases). The germline V gene encodes CDR1 SGHRS and CDR2 YFSETQ. This CDR3 is built from 15 residues. The V end lost 4 bases, the J end lost 3 bases, and 17 bases lay between the germline ends. CDR3 protein: CASSPPQGLDYEQYF. In DNA, the CDR3 is TGCGCCAGCAGCCCACCGCAGGGGTTAGACTACGAGCAGTACTTC.

V and J are TRBV19 and TRBJ2-4, with a tentative D call TRBD1 (5 bases). Trimming cost V 4 bases and J 3 bases, with 16 bases left between them. The CDR3 consists of 16 residues. Germline V gene lookup returns CDR1 LNHDA and CDR2 SQIVND (reference sequence). The CDR3 DNA reads TGTGCCAGTAGTACTGGCAGGGAACTGGGCAAAAACATTCAGTACTTC. This sequence encodes CASSTGRELGKNIQYF.

This clonotype was counted at least ten times. V usage is TRBV20-1 and J usage is TRBJ2-5; no clear D. Trimming cost V 3 bases and J 8 bases, with 13 bases left between them. Germline V gives CDR1 DFQATT, CDR2 SNEGSKA (reference sequence). This CDR3 region has 12 residues. For the CDR3, the DNA is TGCAGTGCTAGCTATCGTGGGGATACCCAGTACTTC. Amino acid sequence: CSASYRGDTQYF.

With regard to this clonotype: At one boundary the junction diverges from the germline segment, which might be a read error. The gene calls are TRBV7-6 and TRBJ2-1; D perhaps matches TRBD2 (5 bases). CDR3 length equals 16 residues. Germline CDR1 and CDR2: SGHVS and FNYEAQ. The CDR3 here is CASSLGSPSSYNEQVF. CDR3 DNA: TGTGCCAGCAGCTTGGGCAGTCCTAGCTCCTACAATGAGCAGGTCTTC.